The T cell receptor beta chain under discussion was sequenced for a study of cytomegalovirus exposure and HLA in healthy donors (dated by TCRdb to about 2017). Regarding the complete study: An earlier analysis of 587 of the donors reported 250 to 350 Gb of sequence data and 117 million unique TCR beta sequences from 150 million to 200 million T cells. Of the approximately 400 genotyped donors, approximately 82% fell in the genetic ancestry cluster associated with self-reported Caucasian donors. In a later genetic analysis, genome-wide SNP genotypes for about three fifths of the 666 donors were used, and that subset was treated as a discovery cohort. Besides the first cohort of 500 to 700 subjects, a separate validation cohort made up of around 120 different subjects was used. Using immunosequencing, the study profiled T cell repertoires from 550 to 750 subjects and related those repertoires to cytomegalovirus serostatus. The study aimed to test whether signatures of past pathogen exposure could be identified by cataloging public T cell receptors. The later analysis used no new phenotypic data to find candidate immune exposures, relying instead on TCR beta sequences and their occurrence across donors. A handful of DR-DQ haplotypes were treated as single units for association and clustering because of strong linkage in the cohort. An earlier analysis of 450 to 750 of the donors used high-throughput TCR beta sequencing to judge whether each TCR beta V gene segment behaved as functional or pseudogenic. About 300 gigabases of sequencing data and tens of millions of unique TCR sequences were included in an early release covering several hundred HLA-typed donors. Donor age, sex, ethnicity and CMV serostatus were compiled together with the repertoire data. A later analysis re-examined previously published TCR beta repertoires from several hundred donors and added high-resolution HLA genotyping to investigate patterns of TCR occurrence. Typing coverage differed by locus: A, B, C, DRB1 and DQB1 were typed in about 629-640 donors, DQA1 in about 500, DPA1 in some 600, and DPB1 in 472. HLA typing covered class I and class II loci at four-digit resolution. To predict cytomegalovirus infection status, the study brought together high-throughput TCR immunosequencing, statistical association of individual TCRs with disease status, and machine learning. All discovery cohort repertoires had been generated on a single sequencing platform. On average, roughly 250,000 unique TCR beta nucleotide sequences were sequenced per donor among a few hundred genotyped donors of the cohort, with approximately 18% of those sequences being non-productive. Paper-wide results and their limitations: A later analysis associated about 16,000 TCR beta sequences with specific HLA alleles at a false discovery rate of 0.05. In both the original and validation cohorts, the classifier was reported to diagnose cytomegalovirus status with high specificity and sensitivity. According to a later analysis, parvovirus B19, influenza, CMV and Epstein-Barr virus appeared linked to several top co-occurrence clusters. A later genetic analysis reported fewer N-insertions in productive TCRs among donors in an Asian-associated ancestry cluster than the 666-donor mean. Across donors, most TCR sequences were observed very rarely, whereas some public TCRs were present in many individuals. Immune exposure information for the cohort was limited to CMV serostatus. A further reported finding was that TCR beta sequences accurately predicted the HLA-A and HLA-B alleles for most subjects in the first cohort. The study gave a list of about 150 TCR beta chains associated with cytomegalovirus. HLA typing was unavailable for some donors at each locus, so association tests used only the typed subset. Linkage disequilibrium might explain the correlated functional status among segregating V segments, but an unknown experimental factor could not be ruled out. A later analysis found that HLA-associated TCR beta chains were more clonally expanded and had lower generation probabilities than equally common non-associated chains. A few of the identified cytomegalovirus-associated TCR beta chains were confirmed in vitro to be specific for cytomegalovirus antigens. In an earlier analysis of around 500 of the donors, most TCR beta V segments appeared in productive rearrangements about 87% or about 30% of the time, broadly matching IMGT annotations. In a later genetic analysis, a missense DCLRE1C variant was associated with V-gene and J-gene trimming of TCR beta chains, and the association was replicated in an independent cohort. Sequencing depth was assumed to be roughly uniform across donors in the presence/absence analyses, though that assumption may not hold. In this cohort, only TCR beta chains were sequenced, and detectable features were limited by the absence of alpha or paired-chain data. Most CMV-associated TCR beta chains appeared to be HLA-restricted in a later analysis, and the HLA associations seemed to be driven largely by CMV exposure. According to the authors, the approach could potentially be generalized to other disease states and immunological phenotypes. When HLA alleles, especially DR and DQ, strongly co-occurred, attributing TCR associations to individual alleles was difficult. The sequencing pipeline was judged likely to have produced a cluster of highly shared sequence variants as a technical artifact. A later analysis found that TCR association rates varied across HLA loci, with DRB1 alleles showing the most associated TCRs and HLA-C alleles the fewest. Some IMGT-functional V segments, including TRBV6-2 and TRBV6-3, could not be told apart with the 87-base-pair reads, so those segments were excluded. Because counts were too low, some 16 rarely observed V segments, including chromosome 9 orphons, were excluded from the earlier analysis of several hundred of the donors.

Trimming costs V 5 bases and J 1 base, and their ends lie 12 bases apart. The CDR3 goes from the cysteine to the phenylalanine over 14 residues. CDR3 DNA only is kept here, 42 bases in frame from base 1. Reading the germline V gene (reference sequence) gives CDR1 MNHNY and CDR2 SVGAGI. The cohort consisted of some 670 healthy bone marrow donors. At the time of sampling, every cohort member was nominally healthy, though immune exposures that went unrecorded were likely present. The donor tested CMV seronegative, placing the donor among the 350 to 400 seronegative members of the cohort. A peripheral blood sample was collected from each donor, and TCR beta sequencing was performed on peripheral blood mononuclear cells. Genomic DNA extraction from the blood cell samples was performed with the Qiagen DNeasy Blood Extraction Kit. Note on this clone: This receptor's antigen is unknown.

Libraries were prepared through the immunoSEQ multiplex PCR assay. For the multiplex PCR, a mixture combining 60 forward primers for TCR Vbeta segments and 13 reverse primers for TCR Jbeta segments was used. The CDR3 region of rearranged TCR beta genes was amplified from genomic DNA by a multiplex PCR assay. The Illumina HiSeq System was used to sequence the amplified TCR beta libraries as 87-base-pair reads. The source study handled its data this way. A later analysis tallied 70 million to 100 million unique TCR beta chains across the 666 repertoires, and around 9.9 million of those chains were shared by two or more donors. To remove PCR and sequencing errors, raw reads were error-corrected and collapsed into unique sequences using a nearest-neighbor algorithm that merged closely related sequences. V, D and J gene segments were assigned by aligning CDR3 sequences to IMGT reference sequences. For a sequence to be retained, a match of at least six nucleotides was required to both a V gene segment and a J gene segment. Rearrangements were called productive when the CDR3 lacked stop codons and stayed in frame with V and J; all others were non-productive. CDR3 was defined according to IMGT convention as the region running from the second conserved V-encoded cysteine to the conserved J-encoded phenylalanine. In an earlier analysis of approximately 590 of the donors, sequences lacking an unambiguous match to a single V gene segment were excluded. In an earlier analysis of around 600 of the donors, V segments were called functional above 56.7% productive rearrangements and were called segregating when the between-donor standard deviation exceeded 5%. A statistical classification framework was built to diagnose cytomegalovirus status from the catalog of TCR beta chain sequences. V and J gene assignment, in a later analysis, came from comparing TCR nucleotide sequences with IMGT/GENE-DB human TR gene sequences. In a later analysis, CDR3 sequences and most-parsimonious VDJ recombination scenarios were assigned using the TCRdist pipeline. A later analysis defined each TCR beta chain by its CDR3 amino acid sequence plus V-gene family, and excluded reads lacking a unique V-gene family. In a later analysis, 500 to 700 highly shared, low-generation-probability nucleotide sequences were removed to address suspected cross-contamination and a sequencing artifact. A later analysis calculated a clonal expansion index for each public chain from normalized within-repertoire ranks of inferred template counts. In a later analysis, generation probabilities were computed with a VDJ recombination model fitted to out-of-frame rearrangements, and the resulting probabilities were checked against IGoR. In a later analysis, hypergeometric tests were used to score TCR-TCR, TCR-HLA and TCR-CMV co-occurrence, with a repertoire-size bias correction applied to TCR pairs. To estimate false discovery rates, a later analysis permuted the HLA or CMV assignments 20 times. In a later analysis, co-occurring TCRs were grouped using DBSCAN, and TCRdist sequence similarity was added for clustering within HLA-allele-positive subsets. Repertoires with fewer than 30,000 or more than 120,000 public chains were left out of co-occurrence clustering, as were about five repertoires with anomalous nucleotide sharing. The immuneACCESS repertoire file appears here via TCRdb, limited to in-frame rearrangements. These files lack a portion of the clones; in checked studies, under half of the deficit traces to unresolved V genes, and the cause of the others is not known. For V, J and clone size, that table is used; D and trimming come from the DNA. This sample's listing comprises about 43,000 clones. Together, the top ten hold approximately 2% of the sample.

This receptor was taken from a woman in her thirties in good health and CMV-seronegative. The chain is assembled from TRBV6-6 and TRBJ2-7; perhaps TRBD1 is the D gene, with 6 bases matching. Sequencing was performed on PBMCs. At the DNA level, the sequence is TGTGCCAGCAGTCCCGGGACACCATCCTACGAGCAGTACTTC. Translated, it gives CASSPGTPSYEQYF.